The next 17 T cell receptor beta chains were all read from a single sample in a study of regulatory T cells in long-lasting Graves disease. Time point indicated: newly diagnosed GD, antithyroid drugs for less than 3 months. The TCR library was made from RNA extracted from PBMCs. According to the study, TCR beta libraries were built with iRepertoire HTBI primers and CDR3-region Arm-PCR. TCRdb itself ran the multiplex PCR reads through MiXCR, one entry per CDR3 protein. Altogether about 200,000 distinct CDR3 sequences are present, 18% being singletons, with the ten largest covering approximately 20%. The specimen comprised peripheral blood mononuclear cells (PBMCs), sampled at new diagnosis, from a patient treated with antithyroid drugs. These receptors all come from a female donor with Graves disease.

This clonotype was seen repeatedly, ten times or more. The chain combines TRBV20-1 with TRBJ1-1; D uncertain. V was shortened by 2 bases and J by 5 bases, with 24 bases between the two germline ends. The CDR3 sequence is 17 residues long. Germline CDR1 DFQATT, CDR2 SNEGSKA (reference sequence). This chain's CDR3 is CSARRITGVQSGTEAFF. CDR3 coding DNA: TGCAGTGCTAGAAGAATCACCGGGGTCCAATCGGGGACTGAAGCTTTCTTT.

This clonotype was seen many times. The CDR3 region is CASRNRGTSETQYF. In DNA form, the CDR3 reads TGTGCCAGTAGGAACAGGGGGACATCGGAGACCCAGTACTTC. The V gene is TRBV19, the J gene TRBJ2-5, with TRBD1 matching 8 bases. The V gene end was trimmed by 6 bases and the J gene end by 5 bases; junction bases not matched to a gene: 8. CDR1 and CDR2 (germline): LNHDA, SQIVND (reference sequence). The CDR3 contains 14 residues.

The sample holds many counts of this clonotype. Written as DNA, the CDR3 is TGTGCCAGCAGCTCACAGGGGCCCCGGGAGGAGACCCAGTACTTC. Translation: CASSSQGPREETQYF. The rearrangement links TRBV6-1 to TRBJ2-5, with D perhaps TRBD1 (7 bases). V was cut by 6 bases and J by 5 bases, with 19 bases left in between. The germline V gene has CDR1 MNHNS and CDR2 SASEGT. CDR3 length: 15 residues.

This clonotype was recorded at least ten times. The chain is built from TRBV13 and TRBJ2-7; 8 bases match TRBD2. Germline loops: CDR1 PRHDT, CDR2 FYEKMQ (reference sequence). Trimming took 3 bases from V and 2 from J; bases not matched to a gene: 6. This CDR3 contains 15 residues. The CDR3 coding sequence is TGTGCCAGCAGCTTGGGGGCGGGAGGCACCTACGAGCAGTACTTC. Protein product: CASSLGAGGTYEQYF.

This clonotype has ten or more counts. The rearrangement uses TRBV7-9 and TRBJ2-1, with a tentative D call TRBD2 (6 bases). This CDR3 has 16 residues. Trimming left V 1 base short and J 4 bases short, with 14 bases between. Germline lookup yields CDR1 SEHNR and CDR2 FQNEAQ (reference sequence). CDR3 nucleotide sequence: TGTGCCAGCAGCTTAGATATCGGAGGGAGATACAATGAGCAGTTCTTC. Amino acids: CASSLDIGGRYNEQFF.

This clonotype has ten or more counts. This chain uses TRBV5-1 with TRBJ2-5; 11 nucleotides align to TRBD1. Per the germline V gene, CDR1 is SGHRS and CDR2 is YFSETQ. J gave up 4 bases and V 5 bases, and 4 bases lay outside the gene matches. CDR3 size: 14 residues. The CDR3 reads CASRSDRGRETQYF. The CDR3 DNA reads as TGCGCCAGCAGATCGGACAGGGGGCGAGAGACCCAGTACTTC.

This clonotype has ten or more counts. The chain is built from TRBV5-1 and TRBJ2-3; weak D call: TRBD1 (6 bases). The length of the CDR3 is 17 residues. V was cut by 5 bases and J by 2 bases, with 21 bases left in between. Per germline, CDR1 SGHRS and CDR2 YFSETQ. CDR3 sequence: CASSPANRALTTDTQYF. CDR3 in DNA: TGCGCCAGCAGTCCTGCCAACAGGGCTCTGACCACAGATACGCAGTATTTT.

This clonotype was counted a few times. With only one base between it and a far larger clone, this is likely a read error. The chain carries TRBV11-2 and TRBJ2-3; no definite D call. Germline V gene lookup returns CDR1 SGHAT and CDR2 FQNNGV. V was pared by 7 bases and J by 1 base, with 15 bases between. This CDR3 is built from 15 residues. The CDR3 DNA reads TGTGCCAGCATTCGCAACACTGGGGGCACAGATACGCAGTATTTT. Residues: CASIRNTGGTDTQYF.

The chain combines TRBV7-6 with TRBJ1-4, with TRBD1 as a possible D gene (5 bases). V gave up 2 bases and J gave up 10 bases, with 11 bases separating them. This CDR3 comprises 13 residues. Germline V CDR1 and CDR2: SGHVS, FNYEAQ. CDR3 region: CASSLNGRGKLFF. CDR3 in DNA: TGTGCCAGCAGCTTAAATGGAAGGGGAAAACTGTTTTTT.

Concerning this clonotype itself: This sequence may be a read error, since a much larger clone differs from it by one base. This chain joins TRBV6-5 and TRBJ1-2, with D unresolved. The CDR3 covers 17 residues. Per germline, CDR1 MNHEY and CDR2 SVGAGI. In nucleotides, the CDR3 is TGTGCCAGCAGTTACGTAGTGAGGCAGAGGGCTAACTATGGCTACGCCTTC. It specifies CASSYVVRQRANYGYAF.

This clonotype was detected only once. CDR3 residues: CASSLTSGQPGYTF. DNA of the CDR3: TGTGCCAGCAGTCTCACCTCGGGACAACCTGGCTACACCTTC. This chain joins TRBV27 and TRBJ1-2, with a weak D call TRBD1 (6 bases). Germline CDR1 is MNHEY and CDR2 is SMNVEV (reference sequence). The CDR3 runs to 14 residues. Trimming took off 5 bases at V and 7 bases at J, with 17 bases between the two ends.

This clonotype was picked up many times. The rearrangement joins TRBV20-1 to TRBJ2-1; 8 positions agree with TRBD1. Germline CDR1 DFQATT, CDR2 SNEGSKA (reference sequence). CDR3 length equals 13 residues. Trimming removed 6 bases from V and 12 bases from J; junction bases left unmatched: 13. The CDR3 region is CSAEDRVEGGQFF. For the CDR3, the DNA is TGCAGTGCCGAGGACAGGGTTGAAGGGGGGCAGTTCTTC.

As DNA, the CDR3 is TGTGCCAGCAGCCAAGGAAGAAGCGCAGAAAGACCCCTTTACAATGAGCAGTTCTTC. The encoded protein is CASSQGRSAERPLYNEQFF. V is TRBV14 and J is TRBJ2-1; no definite D call. V was pared by 1 base and J by 4 bases, with 23 bases between. Germline CDR1 and CDR2: SGHDN and FVKESK. The CDR3 contains 19 residues.

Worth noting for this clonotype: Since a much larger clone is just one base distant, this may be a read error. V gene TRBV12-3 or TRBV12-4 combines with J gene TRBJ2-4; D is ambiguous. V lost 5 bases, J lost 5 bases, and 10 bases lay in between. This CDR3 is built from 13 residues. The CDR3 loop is CASSPQQQNIQYF. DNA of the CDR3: TGTGCCAGCAGTCCGCAGCAACAAAACATTCAGTACTTC.

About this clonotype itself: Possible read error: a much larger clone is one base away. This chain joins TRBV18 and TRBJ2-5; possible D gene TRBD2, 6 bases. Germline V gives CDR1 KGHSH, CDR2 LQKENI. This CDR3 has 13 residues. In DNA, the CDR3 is TGTGCCAGCTCACCCTCCCCGGGGGAGACCCGGTACTTC. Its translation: CASSPSPGETRYF.

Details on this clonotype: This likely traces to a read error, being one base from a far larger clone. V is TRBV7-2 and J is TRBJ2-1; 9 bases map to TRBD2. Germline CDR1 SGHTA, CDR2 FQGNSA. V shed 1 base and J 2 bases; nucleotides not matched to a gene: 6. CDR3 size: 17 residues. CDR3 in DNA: TGTGCCAGCAGCTTAGACGTACTAGCGGGTACCTACAATGAGCAGTTCTTC. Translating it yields CASSLDVLAGTYNEQFF.

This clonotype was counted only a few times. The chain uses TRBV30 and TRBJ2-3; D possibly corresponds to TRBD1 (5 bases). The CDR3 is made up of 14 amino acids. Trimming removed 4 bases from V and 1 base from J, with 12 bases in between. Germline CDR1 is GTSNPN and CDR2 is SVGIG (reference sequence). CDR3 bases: TGTGCCTGGATCAGGACACTGCGCACAGATACGCAGTATTTT. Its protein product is CAWIRTLRTDTQYF.